This T cell receptor (beta chain) appears in the sequencing data of a study of cytomegalovirus exposure and HLA in healthy donors (dated 2017 in TCRdb). Regarding the research as a whole: An earlier analysis of approximately 640 of the donors reported approximately 300 Gb of sequence data and roughly 100 million unique TCR beta sequences from approximately 180 million T cells. To predict cytomegalovirus infection status, the study combined high-throughput TCR immunosequencing, statistical association of individual TCRs with disease status, and machine learning. The genetic ancestry cluster associated with self-reported Caucasian donors included roughly four fifths of the 398 genotyped donors. To study patterns of TCR occurrence, a later analysis re-analyzed previously published TCR beta repertoires from around 670 donors and added high-resolution HLA genotyping. Typing coverage varied by locus: about 629-640 donors for A, B, C, DRB1 and DQB1; more than 500 for DQA1; about 590 for DPA1; roughly 450 for DPB1. HLA typing covered class I and class II loci at four-digit resolution. In an earlier analysis of 500 to 650 of the donors, high-throughput TCR beta sequencing was used to judge whether each TCR beta V gene segment behaved as functional or pseudogenic. The study aimed to test whether signatures of past pathogen exposure could be identified by cataloging public T cell receptors. Because of strong linkage in the cohort, roughly five DR-DQ haplotypes were treated as single units for association and clustering. The T cell repertoires of 700 or so subjects were profiled by immunosequencing and related to cytomegalovirus serostatus. Along with the approximately 700-subject first cohort, a separate validation cohort of 120 different subjects was used. In a later genetic analysis, genome-wide SNP genotypes for about three fifths of the roughly 670 donors were used, and that subset was treated as a discovery cohort. On average, roughly 250,000 unique TCR beta nucleotide sequences were sequenced per donor among a few hundred genotyped donors of the cohort, with 15% to 20% of those sequences being non-productive. Donor age, sex, ethnicity and CMV serostatus were collected together with the repertoire data. Rather than using new phenotypic data, the later analysis identified candidate immune exposures from TCR beta sequences and from how often those sequences occurred across donors. Every discovery cohort repertoire had been produced on one sequencing platform. Roughly 300 gigabases of sequencing data and around 80 million unique TCR sequences made up an early release that covered several hundred HLA-typed donors. Paper-wide results and their limitations: In a later genetic analysis, a missense DCLRE1C variant was associated with V-gene and J-gene trimming of TCR beta chains, and the association was replicated in an independent cohort. Some IMGT-functional V segments, including TRBV6-2 and TRBV6-3, could not be told apart with the 87-base-pair reads, so those segments were excluded. According to a later analysis, parvovirus B19, influenza, CMV and Epstein-Barr virus appeared linked to several top co-occurrence clusters. In a later analysis, around 17,000 TCR beta sequences were associated with specific HLA alleles at a false discovery rate of 0.05. In the study, around 150 TCR beta chains were listed as associated with cytomegalovirus. When HLA alleles, especially DR and DQ, strongly co-occurred, attributing TCR associations to individual alleles was difficult. In a later analysis, HLA-associated TCR beta chains were found to be more clonally expanded and to have lower generation probabilities than equally common non-associated chains. In this cohort, only TCR beta chains were sequenced, and detectable features were limited by the absence of alpha or paired-chain data. In a later analysis, TCR association rates were found to vary across HLA loci, with the most associated TCRs seen for DRB1 alleles and the fewest for HLA-C alleles. Most TCR sequences were observed very rarely across donors, whereas some public TCRs were present in many individuals. Sequencing depth was assumed to be roughly uniform across donors in the presence/absence analyses, though that assumption may not hold. A later genetic analysis reported fewer N-insertions in productive TCRs among donors in an Asian-associated ancestry cluster than the approximately 700-donor mean. About 15 rarely observed V segments, including chromosome 9 orphons, were excluded from the earlier analysis of approximately 500 of the donors because counts were too low. CMV serostatus was the only immune exposure information available for the cohort. A few of the identified cytomegalovirus-associated TCR beta chains were confirmed in vitro to be specific for cytomegalovirus antigens. Most CMV-associated TCR beta chains appeared to be HLA-restricted in a later analysis, and the HLA associations seemed to be driven largely by CMV exposure. In an earlier analysis of about 600 of the donors, most TCR beta V segments appeared in productive rearrangements about 87% or about 30% of the time, broadly matching IMGT annotations. The sequencing pipeline was judged likely to have produced a cluster of highly shared sequence variants as a technical artifact. In both the original and validation cohorts, the classifier was reported to diagnose cytomegalovirus status with high specificity and sensitivity. It was suggested by the authors that the approach could potentially be generalized to other disease states and immunological phenotypes. Because HLA typing was missing for some donors at each locus, association tests included only the typed subset. Linkage disequilibrium might explain the correlated functional status among segregating V segments, but an unknown experimental factor could not be excluded. A further reported finding was that TCR beta sequences accurately predicted the HLA-A and HLA-B alleles for most subjects in the first cohort.

Library prep was done by the immunoSEQ multiplex PCR assay. For the multiplex PCR, a mixture combining 60 forward primers for TCR Vbeta segments and 13 reverse primers for TCR Jbeta segments was used. The CDR3 region of rearranged TCR beta genes was amplified from genomic DNA by a multiplex PCR assay. On the Illumina HiSeq System, the amplified TCR beta libraries were sequenced as 87-base-pair reads. Per the original workflow: In a later analysis, around 80 million unique TCR beta chains were counted across the roughly 610 repertoires, and approximately 9.9 million of these chains were shared by at least two donors. To remove PCR and sequencing errors, raw reads were error-corrected and collapsed into unique sequences using a nearest-neighbor algorithm that merged closely related sequences. V, D and J gene segments were assigned by aligning CDR3 sequences to IMGT reference sequences. For a sequence to be retained, at least a six-nucleotide match to both a V gene segment and a J gene segment was required. Rearrangements were called productive when the CDR3 lacked stop codons and stayed in frame with V and J; all others were non-productive. Following IMGT convention, CDR3 was defined as the stretch from the second conserved V-encoded cysteine to the conserved J-encoded phenylalanine. The earlier analysis of about 570 of the donors excluded any sequence lacking an unambiguous match to a single V gene segment. An earlier analysis of 450 to 650 of the donors called V segments functional above 56.7% productive rearrangements and segregating when the between-donor standard deviation exceeded 5%. To diagnose cytomegalovirus status from the catalog of TCR beta chain sequences, a statistical classification framework was built. In a later analysis, V and J genes were assigned by comparing TCR nucleotide sequences against IMGT/GENE-DB human TR gene sequences. In a later analysis, CDR3 sequences and most-parsimonious VDJ recombination scenarios were assigned using the TCRdist pipeline. In a later analysis, each TCR beta chain was defined by its CDR3 amino acid sequence together with its V-gene family, and reads lacking a unique V-gene family were excluded. To address suspected cross-contamination and a sequencing artifact, a later analysis removed roughly 580 highly shared, low-generation-probability nucleotide sequences. In a later analysis, a clonal expansion index was calculated for each public chain from normalized within-repertoire ranks of inferred template counts. Generation probabilities in a later analysis came from a VDJ recombination model fitted to out-of-frame rearrangements, and those results were checked against IGoR. A later analysis scored TCR-TCR, TCR-HLA and TCR-CMV co-occurrence with hypergeometric tests, applying a repertoire-size bias correction to TCR pairs. False discovery rates were estimated in a later analysis by permuting HLA or CMV assignments 20 times. In a later analysis, co-occurring TCRs were grouped with DBSCAN, and TCRdist sequence similarity was added when clustering was performed within HLA-allele-positive subsets. Repertoires with fewer than 30,000 or more than 120,000 public chains, plus five repertoires with anomalous nucleotide sharing, were excluded from co-occurrence clustering. In its TCRdb copy, this immuneACCESS table keeps in-frame sequences only and misses some clones. Where compared with another copy, unresolved V genes explain less than half of these, and the others have no known cause. Clonal size and the V and J genes are those of that table, whereas D and trimming came from the DNA. This sample holds 150,000 to 200,000 clones; approximately 81% were observed only once. The top ten clonotypes cover about 0.37% of the sample.

The cohort comprised several hundred healthy bone marrow donors. All cohort members were sampled while nominally healthy, although unrecorded immune exposures were likely present. The donor was CMV seronegative and was included in the group of a few hundred seronegative cohort members. A peripheral blood sample was provided by each donor, and peripheral blood mononuclear cells were used for TCR beta sequencing. Genomic DNA was extracted from the blood cell samples with the Qiagen DNeasy Blood Extraction Kit. Deletion took 5 bases off V and 4 bases off J, with a span of 17 bases between the germline ends. For CDR1 and CDR2, the germline V gene lists SGHTA and FQGNSA. The CDR3, from cysteine to phenylalanine, totals 15 residues. Only the CDR3 part of the read is kept: 45 bases, read in frame from the first base. A single count supports this clone. Its antigen is unknown. No base quality information exists; no much larger clone differs at one position.

This clonotype was sampled from a boy younger than 10 in good health and CMV-seronegative. Recombination connected TRBV7-2 to TRBJ2-5; the D gene is perhaps TRBD2, on 5 matching bases. The sequenced material came from PBMCs. CDR3 reads: CASSRSEDWLETQYF. In nucleotide form, the sequence is TGTGCCAGCAGCCGAAGCGAGGACTGGTTAGAGACCCAGTACTTC.